This section outlines one T cell receptor (beta chain) sequence together with its context. Its antigen is unknown. These data belong to a study of PD-L1 blockade in urothelial cancer. On the study more broadly: Analyses used blood from 3 weeks (second dose) and 6 weeks after treatment start. Study conclusions and caveats: Improved survival was predicted by pretreatment blood TCR clonality below the median.

V shed 2 bases and J shed 1 base, with 8 bases lying between them. CDR1 is MNHNY, CDR2 SVGAGI, per germline (reference sequence). CDR3 length equals 14 residues. Spiking of synthetic TCR analog templates was performed in each PCR. Sequenced by immunoSEQ multiplex PCR; TCRdb stores in-frame clones only, minus some. Of under 55,000 clones listed, approximately 90% were seen once; the top ten hold around 25%. Sample time point: pretreatment peripheral blood. The TCR originated in a donor at least 40 years old with urothelial cancer. Here the sequenced sample was PBMCs, taken around atezolizumab (anti-PD-L1) treatment. This chain joins TRBV6-6 and TRBJ2-5; D unresolved. The CDR3 DNA reads as TGTGCCAGCAGTTACGCAGGTTCCCAAGAGACCCAGTACTTC. Its translation is CASSYAGSQETQYF.